Following are 26 T cell receptor beta chains from one sample sequenced in a study of cytotoxic CD8 clonotypes in ibrutinib-treated CLL. Only in-frame clones appear in the TCRdb table, and some are missing; sequencing was by immunoSEQ multiplex PCR. This sample has 40,000 or so clones, with around 70% found just once. Sequenced here: PBMCs, sampled at disease progression, from a patient treated with ibrutinib. The receptors were gathered from a human donor with chronic lymphocytic leukemia.

This clone has only one observation. The chain joins TRBV11-2 to TRBJ2-6; D is perhaps TRBD2 (6 bases). The germline V gene encodes CDR1 SGHAT and CDR2 FQNNGV. This CDR3 has 15 residues. V was pared by 3 bases and J by 3 bases, with 9 bases between. As DNA, the CDR3 is TGTGCCAGCAGCTTCGGGGGAGGTGGGGCCAACGTCCTGACTTTC. The encoded protein is CASSFGGGGANVLTF.

V usage is TRBV6-6 and J usage is TRBJ1-2, with D unresolved. V lost 5 bases, J lost 8 bases, and 15 bases lay in between. This CDR3 contains 13 residues. CDR1 and CDR2 from the germline V gene are MNHNY and SVGAGI (reference sequence). The CDR3 is CASSRGRGGGYTF. The CDR3 nucleotides are TGTGCCAGCAGTCGTGGCCGGGGAGGAGGCTACACCTTC.

The V call is TRBV7-9, the J call TRBJ2-3; a weak D match, TRBD2 (6 bases). Trimming shortened V by 5 bases and J by 4 bases, and 19 bases separated the two germline ends. This CDR3 region has 16 residues. The germline V gene has CDR1 SEHNR and CDR2 FQNEAQ (reference sequence). The CDR3 reads CASSLGRERAADTQYF. The CDR3, as DNA: TGTGCCAGCAGCCTGGGACGTGAGCGGGCAGCAGATACGCAGTATTTT.

V gene TRBV5-5 combines with J gene TRBJ1-1; tentative D call: TRBD1 (5 bases). The V gene lost 1 base and the J gene lost 3 bases, with 16 bases spanning the gap. The CDR3 consists of 16 residues. Germline assignment: CDR1 SGHKS and CDR2 YYEKEE (reference sequence). The CDR3 protein is CASSLLRDYGDTEAFF. DNA for the CDR3: TGTGCCAGCAGCTTGCTCAGGGACTATGGGGACACTGAAGCTTTCTTT.

The count of this clone is one. The CDR3 region is CASSLNGYGDLSYEQYF. The CDR3 nucleotides are TGTGCCAGCAGTTTAAACGGATACGGCGACCTCTCCTACGAGCAGTACTTC. This sequence joins TRBV27 and TRBJ2-7; D is unclear. V was cut by 2 bases and J by 0 bases, with 17 bases left in between. The germline V gene has CDR1 MNHEY and CDR2 SMNVEV (reference sequence). The CDR3 loop spans 17 amino acids.

The chain couples TRBV5-1 to TRBJ2-7, with TRBD2 identical over 13 bases. Germline CDR1 SGHRS, CDR2 YFSETQ. This CDR3 is 17 amino acids long. Trimming took 2 bases from V and 0 from J; bases not matched to a gene: 5. CDR3 region: CASSFGLAGAFSYEQYF. In DNA, the CDR3 is TGCGCCAGCAGCTTCGGACTAGCGGGGGCCTTCTCCTACGAGCAGTACTTC.

J is TRBJ2-7 and V is TRBV29-1, with D perhaps being TRBD1 or TRBD2 (7 bases each). Germline-derived CDR1 and CDR2 are SQVTM and ANQGSEA. The CDR3 loop spans 13 amino acids. V was pared by 4 bases and J by 3 bases, with 13 bases between. DNA for the CDR3: TGCAGCGTTGTAGGGGGGGACAGCTACGAGCAGTACTTC. Translation gives CSVVGGDSYEQYF.

The chain uses TRBV18 and TRBJ2-1, with 9 bases matching TRBD2. The CDR3 spans 13 residues. V gave up 0 bases and J gave up 15 bases; unmatched junction bases: 6. Germline assignment: CDR1 KGHSH and CDR2 LQKENI. Here the CDR3 DNA reads TGTGCCAGCTCACCACCATCAGCGGGGGGACCGTTCTTC. It codes for CASSPPSAGGPFF.

V gene TRBV7-3 combines with J gene TRBJ2-1; D is unclear. Germline V CDR1 and CDR2: SGHTA, FQGTGA. The germline V and J ends were trimmed by 5 bases and 4 bases, with 12 bases remaining between them. CDR3 size: 14 residues. CDR3 bases: TGTGCCAGCAGCCCCCAGCCGGGTTACAATGAGCAGTTCTTC. Translating it yields CASSPQPGYNEQFF.

CDR3 in DNA: TGTGCCAGCAGTTACGGCCCGGGTTCGAACACTGAAGCTTTCTTT. It encodes CASSYGPGSNTEAFF. The chain uses TRBV6-6 and TRBJ1-1; D ambiguous. CDR1 is MNHNY and CDR2 is SVGAGI in the germline V gene (reference sequence). Between the trimmed V and J ends, which lost 2 bases and 1 base, there was a span of 11 bases. This CDR3 is 15 amino acids long.

The rearrangement joins TRBV19 to TRBJ2-7; no clear D. The CDR3 is 14 residues long. Trimming shortened V by 0 bases and J by 5 bases, and 11 bases separated the two germline ends. From germline, CDR1 is LNHDA and CDR2 SQIVND (reference sequence). CDR3 DNA sequence: TGTGCCAGTAGTATAGATCTAAACCTCGACGAGCAGTACTTC. Amino acids: CASSIDLNLDEQYF.

This sequence joins TRBV7-9 and TRBJ2-1, with D possibly matching TRBD2 (7 bases). Per germline, CDR1 SEHNR and CDR2 FQNEAQ (reference sequence). The V and J ends lost 6 bases and 3 bases respectively, with 15 bases between them. CDR3 size: 15 residues. CDR3 nucleotides: TGTGCCAGCAGGTTCCCGGGGGGCAACTACAATGAGCAGTTCTTC. It yields the protein CASRFPGGNYNEQFF.

The chain has TRBV5-4 and TRBJ2-5; no clear D gene. Trimming took off 1 base at V and 2 bases at J, with 9 bases between the two ends. Germline CDR1 reads SGHNT; CDR2 reads YYREEE (reference sequence). This CDR3 contains 14 residues. CDR3 in DNA: TGTGCCAGCAGCTTGACTGGAACACAAGAGACCCAGTACTTC. Its translation is CASSLTGTQETQYF.

The V call is TRBV28, the J call TRBJ1-6; TRBD1 agrees at 8 bases. The CDR3 is 16 amino acids. The germline CDR1 and CDR2 sequences are MDHEN and SYDVKM. V lost 5 bases to trimming and J lost 2 bases; unmatched junction nucleotides: 5. The CDR3 sequence is CASSADRVAYNSPLHF. The CDR3 DNA reads TGTGCCAGCAGTGCGGACAGGGTAGCCTATAATTCACCCCTCCACTTT.

The chain employs TRBV5-1 and TRBJ1-1, with D possibly matching TRBD1 (5 bases). The CDR3 extends over 16 amino acids. The germline V gene has CDR1 SGHRS and CDR2 YFSETQ. Trimming shortened V by 4 bases and J by 2 bases, and 18 bases separated the two germline ends. CDR3 sequence (DNA): TGCGCCAGCAGCCCGGGGGGTGGCAGAGCAAACACTGAAGCTTTCTTT. This translates into CASSPGGGRANTEAFF.

The rearrangement joins TRBV6-1 to TRBJ2-1; 13 positions match TRBD2. CDR1 and CDR2 (germline): MNHNS, SASEGT. The length of the CDR3 is 16 residues. Germline trimming cut 4 bases from V and 8 bases from J; bases unmatched to any gene: 8. For the CDR3, the DNA is TGTGCCAGCAGTGCCGAACTAGCGGGAGGGAGGGATGAGCAGTTCTTC. Translation gives CASSAELAGGRDEQFF.

This clone was observed a handful of times. The chain has TRBV19 and TRBJ2-1, with TRBD1 matching over 10 bases. The J segment lost 3 bases and the V segment lost 3 bases, leaving 8 bases of the junction unmatched. There are 17 residues in the CDR3. Germline assignment: CDR1 LNHDA and CDR2 SQIVND (reference sequence). The CDR3 coding sequence is TGTGCCAGTAGTATTACCTGGACAGGGGGGAACTACAATGAGCAGTTCTTC. This sequence encodes CASSITWTGGNYNEQFF.

The genes are TRBV4-2 and TRBJ2-1; 8 nucleotides agree with TRBD2. V lost 6 bases to trimming and J lost 4 bases; unmatched junction nucleotides: 17. This CDR3 is built from 18 residues. Germline CDR1 is LGHNA and CDR2 is YNFKEQ. The CDR3 loop is CASSQTLSGATGYNEQFF. The DNA of the CDR3 is TGTGCCAGCAGTCAGACCCTTAGCGGGGCCACCGGGTACAATGAGCAGTTCTTC.

This clone was picked up one time. J is TRBJ2-2 and V is TRBV18; D is possibly TRBD2 (5 bases). The CDR3 runs to 16 residues. Germline V lookup: CDR1 KGHSH, CDR2 LQKENI. The V gene lost 3 bases and the J gene lost 6 bases, with 17 bases spanning the gap. DNA for the CDR3: TGTGCCAGCTCACCTCTACTAGGTTCCCGCGCCGGGGAGCTGTTTTTT. Amino acids: CASSPLLGSRAGELFF.

This clone was seen a few times. This chain joins TRBV6-5 and TRBJ2-7; 8 bases match TRBD2. Losses at the gene ends were 2 bases for V and 0 bases for J; bases not matched to a gene: 0. Looked up from germline, CDR1 is MNHEY and CDR2 is SVGAGI. This CDR3 region has 14 residues. As DNA, the CDR3 is TGTGCCAGCAGTTACGGGACTAGCTCCTACGAGCAGTACTTC. As protein: CASSYGTSSYEQYF.

This clone was recorded a few times. V usage is TRBV5-1 and J usage is TRBJ2-5; a possible D gene is TRBD1 (6 bases). The CDR3 contains 15 residues. Germline V gene lookup returns CDR1 SGHRS and CDR2 YFSETQ. With 4 bases removed from V and 6 bases from J, the gap between germline ends came to 19 bases. CDR3 bases: TGCGCCAGCAGCACAGAGCCCAGGGGTCTAAAGACCCAGTACTTC. Translating gives CASSTEPRGLKTQYF. Full variable domain (rest looked up from reference TRBV5-1 and TRBJ2-5): KAGVTQTPRYLIKTRGQQVTLSCSPISGHRSVSWYQQTPGQGLQFLFEYFSETQRNKGNFPGRFSGRQFSNSRSEMNVSTLELGDSALYLCASSTEPRGLKTQYFGPGTRLLVL.

The V and J genes are TRBV7-2 and TRBJ1-4; no definite D call. Deletions cut 2 bases from V and 8 bases from J, with 6 bases between. CDR1 is SGHTA and CDR2 is FQGNSA in the germline V gene. This CDR3 has 12 amino acids. CDR3 sequence reads: CASSLRREKLFF. The CDR3, as DNA: TGTGCCAGCAGCTTAAGACGGGAAAAACTGTTTTTT.

The chain links TRBV5-8 to TRBJ1-1, with D perhaps matching TRBD1 (6 bases). The germline V gene has CDR1 SGHTS and CDR2 YDEGEE. Trimming took 2 bases from V and 0 from J, leaving 11 bases between them. The CDR3 totals 15 residues. The CDR3 bases are TGTGCCAGCAGCTTAGGGGGACTCATGAACACTGAAGCTTTCTTT. It encodes CASSLGGLMNTEAFF.

This clone showed up just once. V and J are TRBV13 and TRBJ2-7; TRBD2 matches 10 bases. This CDR3 has 16 amino acids. After removal of 5 bases from V and 7 bases from J, the junction contained 14 bases not matched to a gene. Germline CDR1 PRHDT, CDR2 FYEKMQ (reference sequence). This CDR3 is CASSPGSGRAMGEQYF. CDR3 DNA: TGTGCCAGCAGCCCCGGGAGCGGGAGGGCGATGGGGGAGCAGTACTTC.

The rearrangement joins TRBV7-9 to TRBJ2-5; D call uncertain. Trimming cost V 1 base and J 2 bases, with 8 bases left between them. The CDR3 sequence is 14 residues long. From germline, CDR1 is SEHNR and CDR2 FQNEAQ (reference sequence). CDR3 in amino acids: CASSLVEAQETQYF. In DNA form, the CDR3 reads TGTGCCAGCAGCTTAGTCGAGGCTCAAGAGACCCAGTACTTC.

This rearrangement joins TRBV7-2 to TRBJ2-2; D is unresolved. Per the germline V gene, CDR1 is SGHTA and CDR2 is FQGNSA. This CDR3 has 15 amino acids. V was trimmed by 1 base and J by 4 bases, leaving 10 bases between them. The CDR3 DNA reads TGTGCCAGCAGCTTAGAGCTAGTGGGCACCGGGGAGCTGTTTTTT. Encoded protein: CASSLELVGTGELFF.